Following are 23 T cell receptor beta chains from one sample sequenced in a study of cytomegalovirus exposure and HLA in healthy donors. 13 Jbeta primers and 60 Vbeta primers were used for the PCR. Sequenced by immunoSEQ multiplex PCR; TCRdb stores in-frame clones only, minus some. The sample yields roughly 180,000 clones, around four fifths seen once. The sequencing sample was made of PBMCs. These receptors came from a man aged 25 to 40 in good health and CMV-seronegative.

This chain joins TRBV10-2 and TRBJ2-5; D is perhaps TRBD1 (5 bases). Germline V gives CDR1 WSHSY, CDR2 SAAADI. V was clipped by 6 bases and J by 2 bases, with 19 bases between them. The CDR3 consists of 16 residues. The CDR3 DNA sequence: TGCGCCAGCAGCCCAGGGTCGATTCCCCTACAAGAGACCCAGTACTTC. This sequence encodes CASSPGSIPLQETQYF.

The sample holds a few counts of this clone. The rearrangement links TRBV9 to TRBJ2-1; TRBD2 matches at 12 bases. In germline, CDR1 is SGDLS, CDR2 YYNGEE. The V segment lost 1 base and the J segment 4 bases; nucleotides outside the gene matches: 6. The CDR3 contains 17 residues. The DNA for the CDR3 is TGTGCCAGCAGCGTATCTAGCGGGGGGGCCACTTACAATGAGCAGTTCTTC. It encodes CASSVSSGGATYNEQFF.

The chain couples TRBV6-1 to TRBJ1-5, with D possibly being TRBD1 (5 bases). Trimming took 5 bases from V and 3 from J, leaving 14 bases between them. Germline-derived CDR1 and CDR2 are MNHNS and SASEGT. The CDR3 is made up of 15 amino acids. This CDR3 is CASSIIQGDNQPQHF. CDR3 nucleotides: TGTGCCAGCAGTATAATCCAGGGCGACAATCAGCCCCAGCATTTT.

This clone was picked up one time. The chain employs TRBV6-5 and TRBJ2-7; TRBD1 might be the D (6 bases). The germline gives CDR1 MNHEY, CDR2 SVGAGI. The CDR3 has 13 amino acids. Trimming cost V 6 bases and J 5 bases, with 14 bases left between them. In DNA form, the CDR3 reads TGTGCCAGCAGGCCCACAGGGTCCCACGAGCAGTACTTC. This translates into CASRPTGSHEQYF.

This chain joins TRBV10-3 and TRBJ2-3; 12 positions match TRBD2. The J segment lost 2 bases and the V segment lost 1 base, leaving 7 bases of the junction unmatched. Germline V lookup: CDR1 ENHRY, CDR2 SYGVKD. The length of the CDR3 is 18 residues. The CDR3 loop reads CAISEYWTSGDHTDTQYF. Here the CDR3 DNA reads TGTGCCATCAGTGAGTATTGGACTAGCGGGGACCACACAGATACGCAGTATTTT.

As concerns this clone: An end of the junction differs from the germline gene, which may be a read error. The rearrangement links TRBV6-6 to TRBJ2-7, with D perhaps TRBD1 (5 bases). This CDR3 spans 12 amino acids. CDR1 and CDR2 (germline): MNHNY, SVGAGI (reference sequence). CDR3 nucleotide sequence: TGTGCCAGCAGTCCAACCGTGGTGGCAGGGATCTTC. It is translated as CASSPTVVAGIF.

The chain employs TRBV7-9 and TRBJ2-7; TRBD2 might be the D (7 bases). This CDR3 comprises 15 residues. In germline, CDR1 is SEHNR, CDR2 FQNEAQ (reference sequence). V dropped 5 bases and J dropped 4 bases, with 18 bases sitting between them. The CDR3 nucleotides are TGTGCCAGCAGCCCCAGGGGCGGGAGCACTTACGAGCAGTACTTC. Translated, it gives CASSPRGGSTYEQYF.

J is TRBJ2-1 and V is TRBV11-2, with 7 bases lining up with TRBD2. The germline gives CDR1 SGHAT, CDR2 FQNNGV. CDR3 length: 15 residues. V lost 3 bases, J lost 1 base, and 3 bases stayed unmatched. The CDR3 DNA is TGTGCCAGCAGCTTTACGCGGGGGTCCTACAATGAGCAGTTCTTC. Translating gives CASSFTRGSYNEQFF.

V gene TRBV12-5 combines with J gene TRBJ2-1; 9 bases map to TRBD2. V dropped 4 bases and J dropped 5; count of bases not matched to a gene: 6. From germline, CDR1 is LGHNT and CDR2 FRNRAP. The CDR3 runs to 15 residues. The CDR3 sequence: CASGSGLAGNNEQFF. The DNA for the CDR3 is TGTGCTAGTGGTTCGGGACTAGCTGGGAACAATGAGCAGTTCTTC.

This clone has only a few counts. The chain employs TRBV6-1 and TRBJ2-3, with TRBD1 identical over 9 bases. The V gene end was trimmed by 5 bases and the J gene end by 1 base; junction bases not matched to a gene: 4. The CDR3 length is 15 residues. Germline assignment: CDR1 MNHNS and CDR2 SASEGT. CDR3 loop: CASSTGTGRTDTQYF. In DNA form, the CDR3 reads TGTGCCAGCAGTACCGGGACAGGGCGCACAGATACGCAGTATTTT.

The chain employs TRBV29-1 and TRBJ1-1; D is ambiguous. CDR1 and CDR2 from the germline V gene are SQVTM and ANQGSEA. Trimming pared 7 bases from V and 9 bases from J, leaving 15 bases between. This CDR3 region has 11 residues. The CDR3 reads CSAVLEGKAFF. CDR3 in DNA: TGCAGCGCCGTCCTGGAGGGAAAAGCTTTCTTT.

The CDR3 sequence is CASSLAGGFGNTEAFF. In DNA, the CDR3 is TGTGCCAGCAGCTTAGCAGGGGGCTTTGGCAACACTGAAGCTTTCTTT. The gene calls are TRBV7-2 and TRBJ1-1, with 7 positions matching TRBD1. CDR1 is SGHTA, CDR2 FQGNSA, per germline. Trimming took 0 bases from V and 2 from J; bases not matched to a gene: 6. The CDR3 length is 16 residues.

This chain joins TRBV6-6 and TRBJ1-4; no firm D call. Germline V gene lookup returns CDR1 MNHNY and CDR2 SVGAGI (reference sequence). The CDR3 consists of 11 residues. V was pared by 2 bases and J by 8 bases, with 3 bases between. In DNA form, the CDR3 reads TGTGCCAGCAGTTACGCGGAAAAACTGTTTTTT. Translation gives CASSYAEKLFF.

V is TRBV11-2 and J is TRBJ1-1; a weak D match, TRBD1 (5 bases). The CDR3 is 14 amino acids. Trimming removed 5 bases from V and 8 bases from J, with 18 bases in between. CDR1 and CDR2 from the germline V gene are SGHAT and FQNNGV. In DNA form, the CDR3 reads TGTGCCAGCAGCCCACTAGCAGGGAACCTAGAAGCTTTCTTT. It translates to CASSPLAGNLEAFF.

Details on this clone: The same CDR3 is also encoded by other DNA sequences in this sample. CDR3 bases: TGTGCCAGCAGCTTAGGAACAGATGCAACTAATGAAAAACTGTTTTTT. This sequence encodes CASSLGTDATNEKLFF. The rearrangement uses TRBV7-9 and TRBJ1-4; D is uncertain. Trimming left V 1 base short and J 0 bases short, with 9 bases between. CDR1 is SEHNR and CDR2 is FQNEAQ in the germline V gene (reference sequence). The CDR3 consists of 16 residues. The variable domain in full, with the rest retrieved from reference TRBV7-9 and TRBJ1-4, is DTGVSQNPRHKITKRGQNVTFRCDPISEHNRLYWYRQTLGQGPEFLTYFQNEAQLEKSRLLSDRFSAERPKGSFSTLEIQRTEQGDSAMYLCASSLGTDATNEKLFFGSGTQLSVL.

The chain has TRBV6-5 and TRBJ1-3, with 8 bases matching TRBD1. CDR1 is MNHEY, CDR2 SVGAGI, per germline. This CDR3 has 15 amino acids. Trimming removed 2 bases from V and 4 bases from J; junction bases left unmatched: 4. CDR3 region: CASSYRTGKGNTIYF. CDR3 nucleotides: TGTGCCAGCAGTTACCGGACAGGGAAGGGAAACACCATATATTTT.

As DNA, the CDR3 is TGCGCCAGCAGCCAAGGTACAGGGACTAATGAAAAACTGTTTTTT. This sequence encodes CASSQGTGTNEKLFF. This chain links TRBV4-3 with TRBJ1-4; D may be TRBD1 (6 bases). The CDR3 is 15 amino acids. Trimming shortened V by 1 base and J by 2 bases, and 8 bases separated the two germline ends. Per germline, CDR1 LGHNA and CDR2 YSLEER.

Here the CDR3 reads CASSQGDRGNEKLFF. Written as DNA, the CDR3 is TGTGCCAGCAGCCAAGGGGACAGGGGGAACGAAAAACTGTTTTTT. V usage is TRBV14 and J usage is TRBJ1-4; TRBD1 matches at 11 bases. The CDR3 extends over 15 amino acids. Trimming at V came to 1 base and at J to 8 bases, leaving 3 bases not matched to a gene. Germline V gene lookup returns CDR1 SGHDN and CDR2 FVKESK.

The rearrangement links TRBV7-9 to TRBJ2-1; weak D call: TRBD2 (5 bases). The CDR3 consists of 12 residues. V lost 6 bases, J lost 8 bases, and 11 bases lay in between. Germline V gene data show CDR1 as SEHNR and CDR2 as FQNEAQ (reference sequence). The CDR3: CASSRTSHEQFF. DNA of the CDR3: TGTGCCAGCAGTCGCACTAGTCATGAGCAGTTCTTC.

The CDR3 reads CASSSDRADLDTQYF. As DNA, the CDR3 is TGTGCCAGCAGTTCGGACAGGGCGGATTTAGATACGCAGTATTTT. This chain uses TRBV28 with TRBJ2-3; 8 positions match TRBD1. Germline lookup yields CDR1 MDHEN and CDR2 SYDVKM. The CDR3 runs to 15 residues. The junction had 8 bases not matched to a gene; V was cut back by 4 bases and J by 5 bases.

V gene TRBV4-3 combines with J gene TRBJ1-4, with D perhaps matching TRBD1 (6 bases). The CDR3 is 16 amino acids. Trimming shortened V by 0 bases and J by 1 base, and 9 bases separated the two germline ends. Per germline, CDR1 LGHNA and CDR2 YSLEER. The CDR3 coding sequence is TGCGCCAGCAGCCAAGATCCAGGGGTAACTAATGAAAAACTGTTTTTT. Amino acids: CASSQDPGVTNEKLFF.

The J gene is TRBJ1-1, the V gene TRBV7-3; 7 nucleotides align to TRBD1. Trimming cost V 5 bases and J 4 bases; bases outside gene matches: 13. The CDR3 consists of 16 residues. Germline V gene data show CDR1 as SGHTA and CDR2 as FQGTGA. The CDR3 DNA reads as TGTGCCAGCAGCCCAAGGCCGGGACAGAAGGGCACTGAAGCTTTCTTT. It yields the protein CASSPRPGQKGTEAFF.

This rearrangement joins TRBV5-6 to TRBJ1-5; 9 bases match TRBD1. The CDR3 is 16 amino acids. Germline-derived CDR1 and CDR2 are SGHDT and YYEEEE. Trimming cost V 0 bases and J 5 bases; bases outside gene matches: 6. CDR3 nucleotides: TGTGCCAGCAGCTTGGCCCCCTGGACAGGGGATCAGCCCCAGCATTTT. Translated, it gives CASSLAPWTGDQPQHF. The full variable domain, completed using reference TRBV5-6 and TRBJ1-5, is DAGVTQSPTHLIKTRGQQVTLRCSPKSGHDTVSWYQQALGQGPQFIFQYYEEEERQRGNFPDRFSGHQFPNYSSELNVNALLLGDSALYLCASSLAPWTGDQPQHFGDGTRLSIL.